What follows are 21 T cell receptor beta chains derived from one specimen sequenced in a study of cytomegalovirus exposure and HLA in healthy donors. Measured with immunoSEQ multiplex PCR; TCRdb has only the in-frame clones, and not every one. The sample carries roughly 300,000 clones, roughly 85% recorded once. Sequencing was done on a sample of PBMCs. These receptors all stem from a young woman in good health and CMV-seronegative.

The chain uses TRBV5-1 and TRBJ1-2; perhaps TRBD1 as D (6 bases). This CDR3 has 13 residues. Germline values: CDR1 SGHRS, CDR2 YFSETQ. The germline V and J ends were trimmed by 3 bases and 6 bases, with 12 bases remaining between them. The CDR3 nucleotides are TGCGCCAGCAGCTCAACACACAGGGATGGCTACACCTTC. This gives the protein CASSSTHRDGYTF.

The chain links TRBV2 to TRBJ2-1, with 12 bases that match TRBD2. Trimming took 6 bases from V and 8 from J; bases not matched to a gene: 8. CDR3 length: 15 residues. The germline V gene has CDR1 SNHLY and CDR2 FYNNEI. CDR3 in DNA: TGTGCCAGCAGAACGACTAGCGGGAGAATCGATGAGCAGTTCTTC. Translating gives CASRTTSGRIDEQFF.

The chain couples TRBV5-8 to TRBJ2-1; 14 bases line up with TRBD2. Trimming removed 4 bases from V and 7 bases from J; junction bases left unmatched: 4. This CDR3 comprises 15 residues. The germline gives CDR1 SGHTS, CDR2 YDEGEE. CDR3 sequence reads: CASSTGTSGSNEQFF. In nucleotides, the CDR3 is TGTGCCAGCAGCACAGGGACTAGCGGGAGTAATGAGCAGTTCTTC.

This sequence joins TRBV13 and TRBJ2-7; 9 bases line up with TRBD2. The length of the CDR3 is 14 residues. V gave up 5 bases and J gave up 0 bases; unmatched junction bases: 2. Germline loops: CDR1 PRHDT, CDR2 FYEKMQ (reference sequence). The CDR3 coding sequence is TGTGCCAGCAGCCAGGGACTAGCCTCCTACGAGCAGTACTTC. Protein sequence: CASSQGLASYEQYF.

The chain has TRBV27 and TRBJ1-2; 9 bases map to TRBD1. V trimming: 5 bases; J trimming: 1 base; junction bases outside the gene matches: 5. From germline, CDR1 is MNHEY and CDR2 SMNVEV (reference sequence). CDR3 length equals 15 residues. CDR3: CASSITGGSNYGYTF. The CDR3 DNA sequence: TGTGCCAGCAGTATCACAGGGGGCAGTAACTATGGCTACACCTTC.

This clone was counted a few times. V is TRBV6-5 and J is TRBJ1-2; 8 bases align to TRBD1. This CDR3 contains 13 residues. V was pared by 2 bases and J by 8 bases, with 4 bases of the junction left unmatched. Germline V gives CDR1 MNHEY, CDR2 SVGAGI. The CDR3 protein is CASSYQDRAGYTF. CDR3 DNA: TGTGCCAGCAGTTACCAGGACAGGGCGGGCTACACCTTC.

The V call is TRBV13, the J call TRBJ2-1; D might be TRBD2 (5 bases). CDR1 PRHDT and CDR2 FYEKMQ come from the germline V gene (reference sequence). Between the trimmed V and J ends, which lost 4 bases and 6 bases, there was a span of 19 bases. The CDR3 is 16 residues long. CDR3 residues: CASSSRLLLAGNEQFF. The CDR3 nucleotides read TGTGCCAGCAGCTCGCGGCTCTTACTTGCGGGCAATGAGCAGTTCTTC.

J is TRBJ2-7 and V is TRBV2; 7 nucleotides agree with TRBD1. In germline, CDR1 is SNHLY, CDR2 FYNNEI. V lost 6 bases and J lost 3; bases outside the gene matches: 11. CDR3 length: 15 residues. CDR3 bases: TGTGCCAGCAGAGCTAGACAGGGTTCATTCTACGAGCAGTACTTC. Encoded protein: CASRARQGSFYEQYF.

The chain couples TRBV13 to TRBJ1-4; D gene unclear. This CDR3 is built from 14 residues. Looked up from germline, CDR1 is PRHDT and CDR2 is FYEKMQ (reference sequence). V dropped 5 bases and J dropped 5 bases, with 12 bases sitting between them. CDR3 coding DNA: TGTGCCAGCAGCGCCAACACGGGAAATGAAAAACTGTTTTTT. Translation gives CASSANTGNEKLFF.

The chain uses TRBV5-1 and TRBJ2-3; TRBD2 aligns across 7 bases. The V gene's germline CDR1 is SGHRS and CDR2 YFSETQ. Trimming at V came to 3 bases and at J to 3 bases, leaving 4 bases not matched to a gene. The CDR3 runs 14 residues. The CDR3 is CASSSAGPTDTQYF. CDR3 in DNA: TGCGCCAGCAGCTCAGCGGGGCCGACAGATACGCAGTATTTT.

This clone was seen only a few times. This chain links TRBV25-1 with TRBJ2-7; D remains unclear. The CDR3 extends over 13 amino acids. Germline V gene lookup returns CDR1 MGHDK and CDR2 SYGVNS. V shed 3 bases and J shed 5 bases, with 11 bases lying between them. CDR3 region: CASSDDIVHEQYF. The CDR3 DNA follows: TGTGCCAGCAGTGACGACATCGTACACGAGCAGTACTTC.

CDR3 region: CASSFRLAGGFGELFF. CDR3 DNA: TGTGCCAGCAGCTTCCGACTAGCGGGAGGTTTCGGGGAGCTGTTTTTT. The V call is TRBV7-8, the J call TRBJ2-2; 13 bases line up with TRBD2. The CDR3 has 16 residues. Germline V CDR1 and CDR2: SGHVS, FQNEAQ. Unmatched junction bases numbered 5, after V lost 3 bases and J lost 7 bases.

The chain uses TRBV30 and TRBJ1-2; 11 bases fit TRBD1. This CDR3 comprises 13 residues. After removal of 2 bases from V and 7 bases from J, the junction contained 3 bases not matched to a gene. Germline CDR1 is GTSNPN and CDR2 is SVGIG (reference sequence). CDR3: CAWSPGTGGGYTF. In DNA form, the CDR3 reads TGTGCCTGGAGTCCAGGGACAGGGGGTGGCTACACCTTC.

This chain uses TRBV6-1 with TRBJ2-7; perhaps TRBD2 as D (5 bases). This CDR3 spans 13 amino acids. The germline V gene encodes CDR1 MNHNS and CDR2 SASEGT. V shed 5 bases and J shed 3 bases, with 11 bases lying between them. DNA of the CDR3: TGTGCCAGCAGTCCCCCGGGGAACTACGAGCAGTACTTC. Its protein is CASSPPGNYEQYF.

This chain connects TRBV18 to TRBJ2-3; 7 bases match TRBD1. The germline gives CDR1 KGHSH, CDR2 LQKENI. The CDR3 extends over 15 amino acids. The ends lost 2 bases at V and 4 bases at J; junction bases unmatched: 6. The CDR3 nucleotides are TGTGCCAGCTCACCAAAGGGGGCTCTTCCAGATACGCAGTATTTT. As protein: CASSPKGALPDTQYF.

As concerns this clone: Other DNA sequences in this specimen translate into the identical CDR3. The rearrangement joins TRBV6-5 to TRBJ1-1; possibly TRBD1 for D (5 bases). Germline V gene data show CDR1 as MNHEY and CDR2 as SVGAGI. V lost 0 bases and J 0 bases, leaving 8 bases between the germline ends. There are 15 residues in the CDR3. In DNA, the CDR3 is TGTGCCAGCAGTTACTCGGGGCAGCTGAACACTGAAGCTTTCTTT. Amino acid sequence: CASSYSGQLNTEAFF.

The CDR3 nucleotides read TGCAGCGCTGCCCTGGGACTTTCATACTATGGCTACACCTTC. Encoded protein: CSAALGLSYYGYTF. V is TRBV29-1 and J is TRBJ1-2; D may be TRBD1 (5 bases). The CDR3 runs to 14 residues. Looked up from germline, CDR1 is SQVTM and CDR2 is ANQGSEA. V shed 7 bases and J shed 3 bases, with 18 bases lying between them.

The chain links TRBV18 to TRBJ2-7; D gene unclear. The ends were cut back, 2 bases at V and 3 bases at J, with 8 bases in the middle. In germline, CDR1 is KGHSH, CDR2 LQKENI. The CDR3 sequence is 13 residues long. CDR3 residues: CASSPNYGYEQYF. In DNA form, the CDR3 reads TGTGCCAGCTCACCAAACTATGGCTACGAGCAGTACTTC.

The chain links TRBV4-2 to TRBJ1-4, with unresolved D. Trimming pared 1 base from V and 2 bases from J, leaving 8 bases between. The CDR3 has 15 amino acids. Germline-derived CDR1 and CDR2 are LGHNA and YNFKEQ. The CDR3 spells CASSQGPGTNEKLFF. The CDR3 nucleotides are TGTGCCAGCAGCCAAGGTCCGGGGACTAATGAAAAACTGTTTTTT.

The V and J genes are TRBV2 and TRBJ2-1; TRBD2 agrees at 10 bases. Germline values: CDR1 SNHLY, CDR2 FYNNEI. The CDR3 contains 16 residues. V gave up 2 bases and J gave up 4 bases; unmatched junction bases: 5. CDR3 protein: CASSESSGSFYNEQFF. The CDR3 coding sequence is TGTGCCAGCAGTGAATCTAGCGGGAGTTTTTACAATGAGCAGTTCTTC.

This sequence joins TRBV10-3 and TRBJ1-2, with D unclear. V lost 4 bases and J 8 bases, leaving 17 bases between the germline ends. Per the germline V gene, CDR1 is ENHRY and CDR2 is SYGVKD. The CDR3 is 14 residues long. For the CDR3, the DNA is TGTGCCATCAGTGGCGGGGAAATAGAGTACGGCTACACCTTC. Encoded protein: CAISGGEIEYGYTF.